This T cell receptor (beta chain) was identified during a study of control samples from healthy donors and cancer patients. TCRdb's copy holds only in-frame clones and misses some; the assay was immunoSEQ multiplex PCR. The table records 120,000 or so clones, 92% of them present only once. This CDR3 is built from 16 residues. Germline V gene sequence: CDR1 LNHDA, CDR2 SQIVND (reference sequence). With V trimmed by 2 bases and J by 7 bases, 12 bases remained unmatched. The material sequenced was PBMCs. The chain links TRBV19 to TRBJ2-7; 9 nucleotides agree with TRBD1. This receptor was obtained from a man of 80 years or more with head and neck cancer. The CDR3 DNA reads as TGTGCCAGTAGTATACTCTCACAGGGGGCTGTGGGTGAGCAGTACTTC. Amino acids: CASSILSQGAVGEQYF.